This passage covers 24 T cell receptor beta chains from one sample sequenced in a study of CD8+CD57+ T cells in acquired aplastic anemia. Patients sequenced had flow cytometry evidence of CD8+CD57+ cell expansion. Both TCR beta VDJ combination and CDR3 sequence profiling were carried out. Genomic DNA was the template for this profiling. TCRdb re-analysed the reads in MiXCR, keeping a single row per CDR3 protein. The sample has about 160,000 distinct CDR3 sequences, around 48% seen once; the top ten hold less than 3%. The sample taken for sequencing was sorted CD4+, CD8+, or CD8+CD57+ T cells (not recorded which) from PBMCs. The receptor set was obtained from a human donor with aplastic anemia.

The chain has TRBV25-1 and TRBJ2-1, with D possibly being TRBD1 (6 bases). CDR1 and CDR2 from the germline V gene are MGHDK and SYGVNS. Between the trimmed V and J ends, which lost 8 bases and 2 bases, there was a span of 16 bases. The CDR3 length is 15 residues. Here the CDR3 DNA reads TGTGCCAGCCCCCCCCCAGGACAGACCTACAATGAGCAGTTCTTC. As protein: CASPPPGQTYNEQFF. Full variable domain (missing parts from reference TRBV25-1 and TRBJ2-1): EADIYQTPRYLVIGTGKKITLECSQTMGHDKMYWYQQDPGMELHLIHYSYGVNSTEKGDLSSESTVSRIRTEHFPLTLESARPSHTSQYLCASPPPGQTYNEQFFGPGTRLTVL.

With regard to this clonotype: A much larger clone differs by one base, so this may be a read error. The chain links TRBV4-2 to TRBJ2-3; D is ambiguous. Trimming removed 1 base from V and 3 bases from J, with 8 bases in between. The CDR3 has 14 residues. Germline-derived CDR1 and CDR2 are LGHNA and YNFKEQ. CDR3 residues: CASSQGLTTDTQYF. The CDR3 coding sequence is TGTGCCAGCAGCCAAGGGCTAACGACAGATACGCAGTATTTT.

The rearrangement links TRBV12-3 or TRBV12-4 to TRBJ2-6; D is perhaps TRBD1 (6 bases). This CDR3 is built from 17 residues. V was clipped by 7 bases and J by 0 bases, with 16 bases between them. DNA of the CDR3: TGTGCCAGCAAGTTAGGCAGGGGATTCTCTGGGGCCAACGTCCTGACTTTC. Translated, it gives CASKLGRGFSGANVLTF.

The chain carries TRBV10-3 and TRBJ2-6; D not certain. The V and J ends lost 4 bases and 2 bases respectively, with 6 bases between them. The germline V gene encodes CDR1 ENHRY and CDR2 SYGVKD. The CDR3 is 14 residues long. As DNA, the CDR3 is TGTGCCATCAGTGTGGGTACTGGGGCCAACGTCCTGACTTTC. Its protein is CAISVGTGANVLTF.

Written as DNA, the CDR3 is TGTGCCAGTAGTACAGGGGCTGGGGCCAACGTCCTGACTTTC. Protein product: CASSTGAGANVLTF. The chain is built from TRBV19 and TRBJ2-6; D might be TRBD1 (6 bases). Germline CDR1 LNHDA, CDR2 SQIVND (reference sequence). The CDR3 has 14 residues. Trimming took 4 bases from V and 2 from J, leaving 6 bases between them.

To note about this clonotype: A clone one base away is much larger, so this may be a read error. V gene TRBV24-1 combines with J gene TRBJ2-7, with TRBD1 matching 10 bases. Per the germline V gene, CDR1 is KGHDR and CDR2 is SFDVKD. The CDR3 has 15 amino acids. CDR3 coding DNA: TGTGCCACCAGTGATTTCGGGACAGGGGTTCACGAGCAGCACTTC. This translates into CATSDFGTGVHEQHF.

This clonotype appeared a single time. One junction end does not reproduce the germline sequence, and a read error may be involved. The chain combines TRBV6-1 with TRBJ2-2; 8 bases match TRBD2. Germline V CDR1 and CDR2: MNHNS, SASEGT. This CDR3 spans 17 amino acids. DNA of the CDR3: TGTGCCAGCAGTGGGGGGCTAGCGGGTTGGAACACCGGGGGGCTGTTTTTT. Protein product: CASSGGLAGWNTGGLFF.

This clonotype was seen a few times. V and J are TRBV6-2 or TRBV6-3 and TRBJ2-1; a possible D gene is TRBD1 (6 bases). This CDR3 spans 14 amino acids. From germline, CDR1 is MNHEY and CDR2 SVGEGT. V lost 7 bases to trimming and J lost 4 bases, with 14 bases between them. DNA of the CDR3: TGTGCCAGCACTGGGGGCCGCTTATACAATGAGCAGTTCTTC. The encoded protein is CASTGGRLYNEQFF.

CDR3 residues: CASSLTLGVGETQYF. CDR3 nucleotide sequence: TGTGCCAGCAGCTTAACGTTAGGGGTTGGGGAGACCCAGTACTTC. This rearrangement joins TRBV7-3 to TRBJ2-5, with a possible D match to TRBD1 (5 bases). Trimming left V 0 bases short and J 5 bases short, with 13 bases between. Germline V gene lookup returns CDR1 SGHTA and CDR2 FQGTGA. This CDR3 is 15 amino acids long.

Turning to this clonotype: Being one base from a much bigger clone, this may be a read error. This chain connects TRBV6-2 or TRBV6-3 to TRBJ2-7; 13 bases line up with TRBD2. Trimming took 8 bases from V and 5 from J; bases not matched to a gene: 9. The length of the CDR3 is 15 residues. Germline-derived CDR1 and CDR2 are MNHEY and SVGEGT. In nucleotides, the CDR3 is TGTGCCAGCGGTGAACCGGGACTAGCGGGAAACGAGCAGTACTTC. Translated: CASGEPGLAGNEQYF.

The chain combines TRBV24-1 with TRBJ2-1, with a tentative D call TRBD2 (5 bases). Trimming removed 6 bases from V and 5 bases from J, with 13 bases in between. This CDR3 is built from 14 residues. The V gene's germline CDR1 is KGHDR and CDR2 SFDVKD. The CDR3 nucleotides are TGTGCCACCAGTTATGAAGCGGCGGACAATGAGCAGTTCTTC. Its protein product is CATSYEAADNEQFF.

This clonotype was found many times. The chain joins TRBV24-1 to TRBJ2-5; maybe TRBD1 (6 bases). This CDR3 has 16 residues. V was shortened by 1 base and J by 2 bases, with 13 bases between the two germline ends. Germline V CDR1 and CDR2: KGHDR, SFDVKD. CDR3 residues: CATSDFSGTGQETQYF. CDR3 bases: TGTGCCACCAGTGATTTTTCGGGCACAGGGCAAGAGACCCAGTACTTC.

This clonotype has at least ten counts. The rearrangement joins TRBV5-1 to TRBJ2-3; D ambiguous. V was pared by 0 bases and J by 5 bases, with 10 bases between. This CDR3 spans 14 amino acids. Germline values: CDR1 SGHRS, CDR2 YFSETQ. The CDR3 spells CASSLASPRDTQYF. The CDR3 DNA is TGCGCCAGCAGCTTGGCGAGCCCCCGAGATACGCAGTATTTT.

The V call is TRBV6-4, the J call TRBJ1-6, with D hard to call. The CDR3 consists of 12 residues. Between the trimmed V and J ends, which lost 7 bases and 6 bases, there was a span of 7 bases. Germline V gives CDR1 MRHNA, CDR2 SNTAGT. The CDR3: CASIPFNSPLHF. The DNA for the CDR3 is TGTGCCAGCATACCTTTTAATTCACCCCTCCACTTT.

The rearrangement uses TRBV6-2 or TRBV6-3 and TRBJ2-3; 8 nucleotides agree with TRBD2. Germline-derived CDR1 and CDR2 are MNHEY and SVGEGT. Losses at the gene ends were 6 bases for V and 4 bases for J; bases not matched to a gene: 12. This CDR3 is built from 16 residues. The CDR3 DNA follows: TGTGCCAGCAGCTCCCCCAGCGGGAGTCCGGCAGATACGCAGTATTTT. As protein: CASSSPSGSPADTQYF.

This clonotype showed up just a few times. The V and J genes are TRBV25-1 and TRBJ1-2; no firm D call. CDR1 and CDR2 from the germline V gene are MGHDK and SYGVNS. V was trimmed by 3 bases and J by 2 bases, leaving 10 bases between them. The CDR3 consists of 14 residues. CDR3 coding DNA: TGTGCCAGCAGTGACAGGTCAAGCAACTATGGCTACACCTTC. Encoded protein: CASSDRSSNYGYTF.

This chain links TRBV19 with TRBJ1-1, with D unclear. The germline CDR1 and CDR2 sequences are LNHDA and SQIVND (reference sequence). CDR3 size: 13 residues. Between the trimmed V and J ends, which lost 5 bases and 5 bases, there was a span of 12 bases. The CDR3 region is CASSSMARTEAFF. In nucleotides, the CDR3 is TGTGCCAGTAGTTCAATGGCCCGGACTGAAGCTTTCTTT.

Concerning this clonotype: Just one base apart from a much larger clone, this may be a read error. The chain carries TRBV7-2 and TRBJ1-1, with D maybe TRBD1 (5 bases). The CDR3 sequence is 14 residues long. V shed 4 bases and J shed 11 bases, with 20 bases lying between them. Per the germline V gene, CDR1 is SGHTA and CDR2 is FQGNSA. The CDR3 bases are TGTGCCAGCAGCTCGGTATCCGGGACCGGAGGGGCTTTCTTT. Translating it yields CASSSVSGTGGAFF.

This clonotype was seen more than once but under ten times. This rearrangement joins TRBV15 to TRBJ1-1, with 9 bases that match TRBD1. Germline trimming cut 4 bases from V and 4 bases from J; bases unmatched to any gene: 4. From germline, CDR1 is LNHNV and CDR2 YYDKDF (reference sequence). The CDR3 is 14 amino acids. The CDR3: CATSTGQGSTEAFF. The CDR3, as DNA: TGTGCCACCAGCACCGGACAGGGGAGCACTGAAGCTTTCTTT.

This clonotype was seen repeatedly, ten times or more. The V and J genes are TRBV10-3 and TRBJ2-1, with 11 bases fitting TRBD1. Germline loops: CDR1 ENHRY, CDR2 SYGVKD. The CDR3 is 13 residues long. V was clipped by 8 bases and J by 6 bases; unmatched bases: 3. The CDR3 nucleotides are TGTGCCATCCCCGGGACAGGGGGCAATGAGCAGTTCTTC. This sequence encodes CAIPGTGGNEQFF.

This clonotype was seen ten or more times. The chain couples TRBV29-1 to TRBJ2-1; 10 bases are shared with TRBD1. The germline V gene encodes CDR1 SQVTM and CDR2 ANQGSEA. V dropped 7 bases and J dropped 3; count of bases not matched to a gene: 9. This CDR3 is built from 15 residues. The CDR3 DNA reads TGCAGCGCTGCCCGGGGACAGGGGATCTACAATGAGCAGTTCTTC. It translates to CSAARGQGIYNEQFF.

The chain recombines TRBV29-1 with TRBJ2-2; D perhaps matches TRBD2 (7 bases). CDR1 is SQVTM and CDR2 is ANQGSEA in the germline V gene. This CDR3 comprises 15 residues. Trimming removed 7 bases from V and 2 bases from J, with 17 bases in between. CDR3 region: CSAQGGGVNTGELFF. DNA for the CDR3: TGCAGCGCCCAAGGAGGGGGGGTAAACACCGGGGAGCTGTTTTTT.

This clonotype came up many times. This chain connects TRBV6-4 to TRBJ2-7, with TRBD1 identical over 7 bases. The CDR3 is made up of 18 amino acids. The junction had 13 bases not matched to a gene; V was cut back by 2 bases and J by 0 bases. The V gene's germline CDR1 is MRHNA and CDR2 SNTAGT. The CDR3 loop is CASSDKEQGPYSSYEQYF. CDR3 in DNA: TGTGCCAGCAGTGACAAGGAACAGGGGCCCTATAGCTCCTACGAGCAGTACTTC.

The chain is built from TRBV7-6 and TRBJ1-2; no reliable D call. With 5 bases removed from V and 2 bases from J, the gap between germline ends came to 9 bases. The germline V gene encodes CDR1 SGHVS and CDR2 FNYEAQ. The CDR3 is 13 residues long. For the CDR3, the DNA is TGTGCCAGCAGCCACGGACGGAACTATGGCTACACCTTC. It specifies CASSHGRNYGYTF.